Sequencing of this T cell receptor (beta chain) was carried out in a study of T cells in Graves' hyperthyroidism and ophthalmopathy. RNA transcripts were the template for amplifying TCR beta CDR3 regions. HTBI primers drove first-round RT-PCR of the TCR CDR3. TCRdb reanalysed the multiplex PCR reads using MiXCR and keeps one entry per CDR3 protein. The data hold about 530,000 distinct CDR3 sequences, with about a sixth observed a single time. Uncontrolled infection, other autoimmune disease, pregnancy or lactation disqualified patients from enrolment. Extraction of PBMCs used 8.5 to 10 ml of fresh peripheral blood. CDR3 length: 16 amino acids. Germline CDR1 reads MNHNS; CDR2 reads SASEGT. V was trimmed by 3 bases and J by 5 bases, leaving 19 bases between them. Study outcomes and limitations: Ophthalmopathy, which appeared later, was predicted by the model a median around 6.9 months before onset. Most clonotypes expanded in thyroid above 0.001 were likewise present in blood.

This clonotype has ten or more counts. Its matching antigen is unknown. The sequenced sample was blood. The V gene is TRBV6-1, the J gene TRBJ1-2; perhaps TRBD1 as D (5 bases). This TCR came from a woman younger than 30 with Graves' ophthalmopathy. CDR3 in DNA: TGTGCCAGCAGTGATTTCCGCGGGGGAGCCTTTTATGGCTACACCTTC. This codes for CASSDFRGGAFYGYTF.